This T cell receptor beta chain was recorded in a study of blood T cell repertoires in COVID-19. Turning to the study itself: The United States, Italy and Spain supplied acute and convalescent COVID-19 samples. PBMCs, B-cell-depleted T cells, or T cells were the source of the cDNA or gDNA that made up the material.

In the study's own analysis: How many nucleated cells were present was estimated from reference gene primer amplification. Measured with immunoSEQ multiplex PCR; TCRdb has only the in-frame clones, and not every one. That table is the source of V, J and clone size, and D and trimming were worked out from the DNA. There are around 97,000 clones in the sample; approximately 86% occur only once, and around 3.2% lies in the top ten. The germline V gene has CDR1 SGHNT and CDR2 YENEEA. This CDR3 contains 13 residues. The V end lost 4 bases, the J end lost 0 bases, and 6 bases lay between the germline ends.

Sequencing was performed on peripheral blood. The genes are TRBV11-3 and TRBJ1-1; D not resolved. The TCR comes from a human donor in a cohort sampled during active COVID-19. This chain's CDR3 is CASSSSLNTEAFF. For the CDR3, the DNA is TGTGCCAGCAGCTCTTCGTTGAACACTGAAGCTTTCTTT.